This T cell receptor beta chain was profiled in a study of blood T cell repertoires in COVID-19. This clone was counted once. Profiling relied on immunoSEQ multiplex PCR, and the TCRdb table lists in-frame clones only, not all of them. The table lists fewer than 450,000 clones, 88% of them singletons. The recovered donors of Cohort 3 showed two negative PCRs, clearance, or symptom resolution. The material sequenced was PBMCs or T cells enriched from blood (not recorded which). This TCR was recovered from a woman aged 18-29 years who had recovered from COVID-19.

The CDR3 nucleotides read TGTGCCTGCAACAGGGGGGGGATGAACACTGAAGCTTTCTTT. Residues: CACNRGGMNTEAFF. The rearrangement links TRBV30 to TRBJ1-1; 8 positions match TRBD1. This CDR3 comprises 14 residues. Losses at the gene ends were 6 bases for V and 0 bases for J; bases not matched to a gene: 6. Germline V gene lookup returns CDR1 GTSNPN and CDR2 SVGIG (reference sequence).